This T cell receptor beta chain was observed in a study of T-cell reconstitution after alpha-beta-depleted transplantation in children (dated by TCRdb to 2016 to 2017). Background on the whole study: The study quantitatively tracked T-cell immune reconstitution after TCRalphabeta/CD19-depleted allogeneic hematopoietic cell transplantation in children using TCR repertoire profiling.

Interpreted using the paper, the treatment or condition label stands for: allogeneic hematopoietic cell transplantation with graft depleted of TCRalphabeta T cells and CD19 B cells. TCRalphabeta/CD19-depleted allogeneic hematopoietic cell grafts were given to the transplant recipients, all of whom were children. Preparation of the library involved PCR. This sample was sequenced with an Illumina HiSeq 2500. TCR libraries were prepared with molecular barcoding, using unique molecular identifiers to normalize TCRbeta repertoire quantification. TCRdb reprocessed the public reads (quality trimming at Q25 with fastp, clone calling with MiXCR) and kept in-frame beta chains. Entries that share a CDR3 protein sequence are merged under the most common genes and DNA. In all, the sample holds about 980,000 distinct CDR3 sequences, and about 26% of those were seen once. The ten largest clones add up to around 30% of the sample.

CDR1 MGHRA and CDR2 YSYEKL were looked up in the germline V gene. V loses 1 base, J loses 3 bases, and the germline ends lie 9 bases apart. The CDR3 numbers 14 residues from cysteine through phenylalanine. The CDR3 DNA has 42 bases and is translated from base 1. Broad study findings and their caveats: The apparently early recovery of alphabetaT-cell counts about two months after transplant reportedly depended on only several hundred rapidly expanded clones that came from non-depleted graft cells. Over the following months the frequencies of hyperexpanded clones went down, and after one year T-cell counts and TCRbeta diversity were mostly credited to newly produced T cells. In some patients, high TCRbeta diversity at day 60 was attributed to recipient T cells and intrathymic progenitors that had survived conditioning.

This clonotype has more than one count but fewer than ten. The specificity of this receptor is unknown. No quality values exist for individual bases; no much larger clone is one base distant. The chain was built from TRBV4-1 and TRBJ1-1, with the D gene too uncertain to name. The sequencing used PBMCs, mostly from graft donor cells, collected 360 days after TCRalphabeta/CD19-depleted stem cell transplant. The clonotype comes from a boy younger than two who had a stem cell transplant for SCID, so the T cells may come from the graft donor. The CDR3 loop reads CASSQVVGYTEAFF. DNA sequence: TGCGCCAGCAGCCAAGTCGTGGGGTACACTGAAGCTTTCTTT.